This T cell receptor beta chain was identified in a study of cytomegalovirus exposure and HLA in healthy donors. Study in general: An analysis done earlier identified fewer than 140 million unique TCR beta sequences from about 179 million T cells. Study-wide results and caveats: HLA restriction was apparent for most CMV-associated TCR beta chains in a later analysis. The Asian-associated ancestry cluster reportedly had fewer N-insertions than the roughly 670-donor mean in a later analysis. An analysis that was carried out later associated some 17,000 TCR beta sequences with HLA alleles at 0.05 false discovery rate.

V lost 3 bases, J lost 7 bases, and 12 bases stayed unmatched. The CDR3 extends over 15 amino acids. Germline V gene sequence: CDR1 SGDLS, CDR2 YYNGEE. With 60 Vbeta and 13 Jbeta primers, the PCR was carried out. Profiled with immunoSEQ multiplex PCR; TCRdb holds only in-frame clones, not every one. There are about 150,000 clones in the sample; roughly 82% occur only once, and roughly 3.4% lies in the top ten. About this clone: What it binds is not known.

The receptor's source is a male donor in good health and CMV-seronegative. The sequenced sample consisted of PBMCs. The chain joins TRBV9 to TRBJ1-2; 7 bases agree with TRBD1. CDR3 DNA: TGTGCCAGCAGCGCAAGCTTAGACAGGGTGGGTGGCTACACCTTC. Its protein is CASSASLDRVGGYTF.